This TCR beta chain was recorded in a study of cytomegalovirus exposure and HLA in healthy donors. Overall study findings and caveats: Later analysis indicated greater clonal expansion among HLA-associated TCR beta chains than among equally common other chains. Most CMV-associated TCR beta chains were later found to appear HLA-restricted. Association with HLA alleles at 0.05 false discovery rate was found for approximately 18,000 TCR beta sequences in a later analysis.

The CDR3 spans 14 residues. Germline CDR1 and CDR2: SGHDT and YYEEEE. Trimming shortened V by 6 bases and J by 7 bases, and 14 bases separated the two germline ends. The PCR had 60 Vbeta and 13 Jbeta primers. Profiled with immunoSEQ multiplex PCR; TCRdb holds only in-frame clones, not every one. Altogether tens of thousands of clones are present, about 9.5% being singletons, with the ten largest covering about 24%. Remarks on this clone: Its antigen is not known.

The chain carries TRBV5-6 and TRBJ1-6; D perhaps matches TRBD1 (6 bases). The sequencing input was PBMCs. The TCR originated in a man aged 55 to 70 in good health and CMV-seropositive. The CDR3 is CASITRGTNSPLHF. The CDR3 region has the DNA TGTGCCAGCATTACGAGGGGGACAAATTCACCCCTCCACTTT.